This T cell receptor beta chain derives from a study of shared clonotypes between healthy human individuals. Method: immunoSEQ multiplex PCR; TCRdb's copy keeps in-frame clones and lacks some. The sample consists of about 2,100,000 clones, 93% of them appearing once. Naive CD8 populations comprised CD45RO-negative cells positively selected for CCR7, excluding terminally differentiated effector memory CD45RA+ cells. J lost 10 bases, V lost 5 bases, and 11 bases had no gene match. The length of the CDR3 is 13 residues. Germline V gene data show CDR1 as SQVTM and CDR2 as ANQGSEA. The specimen sequenced was naive CD8+ T cells from PBMCs. The origin of this receptor is a man aged 18 to 29 in good health. Some clones in this sample may be carry-over from other donors' samples. The genes are TRBV29-1 and TRBJ2-1; 7 nucleotides align to TRBD2. The CDR3 is CSVSPLAGGEQFF. DNA of the CDR3: TGCAGCGTTTCTCCTTTAGCGGGCGGAGAGCAGTTCTTC.